These 3 T cell receptor beta chains originate from one sample sequenced in a study of glioma-infiltrating T cells (dated by TCRdb to 2016 to 2018). The reads were generated on an Illumina MiSeq. TCR alpha and beta CDR3 regions were amplified with the iRepertoire nested amplicon-rescue multiplex PCR (arm-PCR) platform from RNA. The public reads were run again by TCRdb, first through fastp at Q25 and then through MiXCR, and only productive beta chains were kept. Each entry merges the rows of one CDR3 protein and shows their most common DNA and genes. The sample table shows 100,000 to 150,000 distinct CDR3 sequences, and around 25% are seen once. The ten largest clones add up to approximately 26% of the sample. Material for sequencing was glioma tissue, nonneoplastic brain tissue, or PBMCs (not recorded which). Receptor source: a human donor with low-grade glioma or glioblastoma, undergoing nonglioma brain surgery, or in good health (not recorded which).

The rearrangement joins TRBV20-1 to TRBJ1-1, with 8 bases fitting TRBD1. Losses at the gene ends were 6 bases for V and 4 bases for J; bases not matched to a gene: 10. Germline CDR1 and CDR2: DFQATT and SNEGSKA (reference sequence). The CDR3 runs 14 residues. The CDR3 spells CSAQTGARGTEAFF. The DNA for the CDR3 is TGCAGTGCCCAGACAGGGGCCCGGGGCACTGAAGCTTTCTTT.

This clonotype was seen a few times. This chain joins TRBV30 and TRBJ2-3; D remains unclear. Germline V gives CDR1 GTSNPN, CDR2 SVGIG (reference sequence). The V gene lost 2 bases and the J gene lost 3 bases, with 6 bases spanning the gap. The length of the CDR3 is 12 residues. The CDR3 region has the DNA TGTGCCTGGAGTCGCCTAACAGATACGCAGTATTTT. The encoded protein is CAWSRLTDTQYF.

At least ten counts were recorded for this clonotype. The chain carries TRBV6-8 and TRBJ1-2; 8 nucleotides match TRBD1. Germline V gives CDR1 MNHGY, CDR2 SAAAGT. V gave up 5 bases and J gave up 5 bases; unmatched junction bases: 10. The CDR3 extends over 15 amino acids. The CDR3 loop reads CASSPQGAGKYGYTF. The CDR3 nucleotides are TGTGCCAGCAGTCCTCAGGGGGCAGGAAAATATGGCTACACCTTC.